Each of the 22 T cell receptor beta chains below was sequenced from the same sample in a study of OX40 agonist ivuxolimab in advanced cancers. Sequencing was performed with immunoSEQ multiplex PCR; in TCRdb, only in-frame clones are kept and a portion is missing. The table records around 74,000 clones, about 90% of them present only once. The sample consisted of CD4+ or CD8+ T cells sorted from blood, taken in a trial of the OX40 agonist ivuxolimab. The source is an adult with an advanced solid tumor such as melanoma, head and neck, liver or kidney cancer.

The V gene is TRBV6-1, the J gene TRBJ2-1; 7 bases agree with TRBD1. With 2 bases clipped from V and 4 bases from J, the junction kept 5 bases outside the gene matches. From germline, CDR1 is MNHNS and CDR2 SASEGT. CDR3 length: 15 residues. The CDR3 loop reads CASSELETGYNEQFF. The CDR3 coding sequence is TGTGCCAGCAGTGAATTGGAGACAGGGTACAATGAGCAGTTCTTC.

This clone has just one count. The gene calls are TRBV6-1 and TRBJ1-5, with D tentatively TRBD1 (5 bases). Germline V gene sequence: CDR1 MNHNS, CDR2 SASEGT. The V end was cut by 3 bases, the J end by 7 bases, with 25 bases between. The CDR3 spans 18 residues. CDR3 in DNA: TGTGCCAGCAGTGATCCGGGGGGGACTAAGGACCCCAGGCAGCCCCAGCATTTT. Translation: CASSDPGGTKDPRQPQHF.

In this sample, this clone turned up once. The chain employs TRBV7-8 and TRBJ1-5, with D perhaps TRBD1 (6 bases). The length of the CDR3 is 15 residues. Germline CDR1 is SGHVS and CDR2 is FQNEAQ. Trimming removed 6 bases from V and 3 bases from J, with 15 bases in between. For the CDR3, the DNA is TGTGCCAGCAGTTTCTTGGGGGGCGTCAATCAGCCCCAGCATTTT. It translates to CASSFLGGVNQPQHF.

This chain links TRBV11-1 with TRBJ2-7, with D perhaps TRBD1 (6 bases). The CDR3 contains 13 residues. The V end was cut by 5 bases, the J end by 3 bases, with 11 bases between. Germline CDR1 and CDR2: SGHAT and FQDESV (reference sequence). CDR3 in amino acids: CASSHRENYEQYF. As DNA, the CDR3 is TGTGCCAGCAGCCACAGGGAGAACTACGAGCAGTACTTC.

The chain links TRBV5-1 to TRBJ2-7; 8 nucleotides align to TRBD1. Per the germline V gene, CDR1 is SGHRS and CDR2 is YFSETQ. This CDR3 has 16 amino acids. The ends lost 9 bases at V and 1 base at J; junction bases unmatched: 15. CDR3 loop: CATSPYSQGASYEQYF. CDR3 DNA sequence: TGCGCCACCTCGCCGTATTCGCAGGGGGCTTCCTACGAGCAGTACTTC.

In its sample, this clone was seen once. The rearrangement uses TRBV9 and TRBJ2-7, with 12 bases that match TRBD1. The V segment lost 3 bases and the J segment 6 bases; nucleotides outside the gene matches: 4. The CDR3 length is 14 residues. Germline CDR1 reads SGDLS; CDR2 reads YYNGEE. The CDR3, as DNA: TGTGCCAGCAGCGAGCCGGGACAGGGGGCCGAGCAGTACTTC. It is translated as CASSEPGQGAEQYF.

CDR3 in DNA: TGTGCCAGCAGTGTCGGGACAGGGAGATTTGAAAAACTGTTTTTT. Its protein is CASSVGTGRFEKLFF. This chain joins TRBV2 and TRBJ1-4; TRBD1 matches 9 bases. Trimming removed 4 bases from V and 7 bases from J; junction bases left unmatched: 7. The CDR3 has 15 amino acids. Per germline, CDR1 SNHLY and CDR2 FYNNEI.

This clone was counted a single time. The gene calls are TRBV13 and TRBJ1-2, with a possible D match to TRBD1 (5 bases). V was cut by 10 bases and J by 4 bases, with 13 bases left in between. Per the germline V gene, CDR1 is PRHDT and CDR2 is FYEKMQ (reference sequence). The CDR3 extends over 12 amino acids. The CDR3: CATQFGGYGYTF. Written as DNA, the CDR3 is TGTGCCACCCAATTCGGGGGCTATGGCTACACCTTC.

This chain joins TRBV27 and TRBJ1-5; 7 bases fit TRBD1. This CDR3 comprises 15 residues. V was pared by 0 bases and J by 4 bases, with 3 bases of the junction left unmatched. The germline V gene has CDR1 MNHEY and CDR2 SMNVEV (reference sequence). The chain's CDR3 is CASSLSPGGNQPQHF. The DNA for the CDR3 is TGTGCCAGCAGTTTATCGCCAGGGGGGAATCAGCCCCAGCATTTT.

This sequence joins TRBV13 and TRBJ2-7; TRBD2 is a possible D gene (8 bases). This CDR3 comprises 15 residues. The germline V and J ends were trimmed by 5 bases and 0 bases, with 14 bases remaining between them. Per the germline V gene, CDR1 is PRHDT and CDR2 is FYEKMQ (reference sequence). CDR3 in amino acids: CASSPGRGRSYEQYF. The CDR3 DNA reads as TGTGCCAGCAGCCCCGGGAGGGGGCGCTCCTACGAGCAGTACTTC.

This clone was observed once. The genes are TRBV4-1 and TRBJ2-1; TRBD2 matches 8 bases. J gave up 15 bases and V 5 bases, and 15 bases lay outside the gene matches. The CDR3 is 14 residues long. The germline gives CDR1 MGHRA, CDR2 YSYEKL. CDR3 in amino acids: CASSSTAAGTSAFF. In nucleotides, the CDR3 is TGCGCCAGCAGCTCCACGGCGGCCGGGACTAGTGCGTTCTTC.

This chain joins TRBV7-8 and TRBJ2-1; 15 nucleotides align to TRBD2. The length of the CDR3 is 18 residues. The junction had 4 bases not matched to a gene; V was cut back by 4 bases and J by 0 bases. Germline-derived CDR1 and CDR2 are SGHVS and FQNEAQ. CDR3 region: CASSSGLAGGSSYNEQFF. Written as DNA, the CDR3 is TGTGCCAGCAGCTCAGGACTAGCGGGGGGGAGCTCCTACAATGAGCAGTTCTTC. The variable domain in full, completed from reference TRBV7-8 and TRBJ2-1, reads GAGVSQSPRYKVAKRGQDVALRCDPISGHVSLFWYQQALGQGPEFLTYFQNEAQLDKSGLPSDRFFAERPEGSVSTLKIQRTQQEDSAVYLCASSSGLAGGSSYNEQFFGPGTRLTVL.

This chain uses TRBV6-4 with TRBJ1-1; no definite D call. V was cut by 3 bases and J by 0 bases, with 5 bases left in between. CDR1 is MRHNA, CDR2 SNTAGT, per germline. This CDR3 has 13 residues. CDR3 region: CASSEFMNTEAFF. The CDR3 region has the DNA TGTGCCAGCAGTGAATTTATGAACACTGAAGCTTTCTTT.

The sample holds a few counts of this clone. V and J are TRBV27 and TRBJ2-7, with 7 bases aligning to TRBD2. Germline CDR1 is MNHEY and CDR2 is SMNVEV (reference sequence). V lost 4 bases to trimming and J lost 2 bases; unmatched junction nucleotides: 5. This CDR3 is built from 14 residues. CDR3 DNA sequence: TGTGCCAGCAGTTGGGAGGGGCCGACCTACGAGCAGTACTTC. Its protein product is CASSWEGPTYEQYF.

V is TRBV5-1 and J is TRBJ2-3; D gene unclear. CDR3 length: 11 residues. Germline CDR1 is SGHRS and CDR2 is YFSETQ. V was shortened by 2 bases and J by 10 bases, with 8 bases between the two germline ends. This CDR3 is CASSLGDAQYF. The CDR3 DNA follows: TGCGCCAGCAGCTTAGGAGACGCGCAGTATTTT. The full variable domain, with the rest looked up from reference TRBV5-1 and TRBJ2-3, is KAGVTQTPRYLIKTRGQQVTLSCSPISGHRSVSWYQQTPGQGLQFLFEYFSETQRNKGNFPGRFSGRQFSNSRSEMNVSTLELGDSALYLCASSLGDAQYFGPGTRLTVL.

V gene TRBV9 combines with J gene TRBJ2-6; D unresolved. Per germline, CDR1 SGDLS and CDR2 YYNGEE. The CDR3 runs 17 residues. V shed 0 bases and J shed 7 bases, with 17 bases lying between them. The CDR3 loop is CASSVVALAIGANVLTF. CDR3 DNA sequence: TGTGCCAGCAGCGTAGTAGCTCTGGCCATTGGAGCCAACGTCCTGACTTTC.

The rearrangement uses TRBV19 and TRBJ2-7, with D possibly TRBD1 on 5 matching bases. Per germline, CDR1 LNHDA and CDR2 SQIVND (reference sequence). V was cut by 8 bases and J by 3 bases, with 17 bases left in between. This CDR3 comprises 14 residues. CDR3 nucleotide sequence: TGTGCCAGTCGGACACGGACGGACCGCTACGAGCAGTACTTC. This gives the protein CASRTRTDRYEQYF. The full variable domain, completed using reference TRBV19 and TRBJ2-7, is DGGITQSPKYLFRKEGQNVTLSCEQNLNHDAMYWYRQDPGQGLRLIYYSQIVNDFQKGDIAEGYSVSREKKESFPLTVTSAQKNPTAFYLCASRTRTDRYEQYFGPGTRLTVT.

The J gene is TRBJ2-1, the V gene TRBV6-6, with 8 bases fitting TRBD1. Germline V CDR1 and CDR2: MNHNY, SVGAGI (reference sequence). The CDR3 is 14 amino acids. V shed 5 bases and J 4 bases; nucleotides not matched to a gene: 4. The CDR3 region is CASSPWDRYNEQFF. The CDR3 DNA reads as TGTGCCAGCAGTCCCTGGGACAGGTACAATGAGCAGTTCTTC.

The CDR3 loop reads CSVMAGDTEAFF. The CDR3 DNA reads as TGCAGCGTTATGGCAGGGGACACTGAAGCTTTCTTT. This chain links TRBV29-1 with TRBJ1-1, with D perhaps TRBD1 (6 bases). The germline CDR1 and CDR2 sequences are SQVTM and ANQGSEA. Trimming pared 5 bases from V and 3 bases from J, leaving 10 bases between. This CDR3 has 12 residues.

The rearrangement joins TRBV5-6 to TRBJ2-7; TRBD1 aligns across 12 bases. Germline V gene lookup returns CDR1 SGHDT and CDR2 YYEEEE. Trimming cost V 6 bases and J 4 bases; bases outside gene matches: 5. This CDR3 region has 14 residues. The CDR3 loop reads CASTPGQGAYEQYF. DNA for the CDR3: TGTGCCAGCACCCCGGGACAGGGGGCTTACGAGCAGTACTTC.

The V gene is TRBV9, the J gene TRBJ2-1, with D perhaps TRBD2 (5 bases). Per the germline V gene, CDR1 is SGDLS and CDR2 is YYNGEE. V dropped 0 bases and J dropped 6 bases, with 13 bases sitting between them. The CDR3 extends over 15 amino acids. The CDR3, as DNA: TGTGCCAGCAGCGTAGATCCTAGCCCGATCAATGAGCAGTTCTTC. As protein: CASSVDPSPINEQFF.

The J gene is TRBJ1-4, the V gene TRBV5-5, with TRBD1 as a possible D gene (5 bases). Trimming took off 4 bases at V and 6 bases at J, with 16 bases between the two ends. The CDR3 spans 15 residues. Germline V CDR1 and CDR2: SGHKS, YYEKEE (reference sequence). CDR3 nucleotides: TGTGCCAGCAGCCCGGGGGAGGTCTTACATGAAAAACTGTTTTTT. Protein sequence: CASSPGEVLHEKLFF.